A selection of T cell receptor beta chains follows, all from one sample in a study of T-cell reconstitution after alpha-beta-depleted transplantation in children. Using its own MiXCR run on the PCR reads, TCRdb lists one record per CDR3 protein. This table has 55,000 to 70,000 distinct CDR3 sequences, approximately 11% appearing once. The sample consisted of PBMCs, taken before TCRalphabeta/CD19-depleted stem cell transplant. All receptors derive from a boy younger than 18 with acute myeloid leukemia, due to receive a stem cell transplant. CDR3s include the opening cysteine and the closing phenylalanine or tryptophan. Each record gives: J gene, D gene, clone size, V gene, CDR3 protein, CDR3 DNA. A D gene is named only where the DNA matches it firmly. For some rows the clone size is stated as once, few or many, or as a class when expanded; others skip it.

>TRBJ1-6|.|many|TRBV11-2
CASSLHLSYNSPLHF
TGTGCCAGCAGCCTCCATCTGAGTTATAATTCACCCCTCCACTTT
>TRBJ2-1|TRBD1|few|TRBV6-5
CASSYDRDRIDNEQFF
TGTGCCAGCAGTTACGACCGGGACAGGATCGACAATGAGCAGTTCTTC
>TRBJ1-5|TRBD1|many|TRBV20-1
CSARINGTGSGKPQHF
TGCAGTGCTAGAATCAACGGGACAGGGAGTGGGAAGCCCCAGCATTTT
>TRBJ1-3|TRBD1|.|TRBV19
CASMGTATLSGNTIYF
TGTGCCAGTATGGGGACAGCGACTCTCTCTGGAAACACCATATATTTT
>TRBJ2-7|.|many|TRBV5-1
CASSLVAGLSYEQYF
TGCGCCAGCAGCTTGGTTGCAGGACTCTCCTACGAGCAGTACTTC
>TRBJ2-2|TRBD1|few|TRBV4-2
CASRDTPTGLVTGELFF
TGTGCCAGCAGAGATACCCCGACAGGGTTGGTCACCGGGGAGCTGTTTTTT
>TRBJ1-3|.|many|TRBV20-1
CSARDMDPASGNTIYF
TGCAGTGCTAGAGATATGGACCCTGCTTCTGGAAACACCATATATTTT
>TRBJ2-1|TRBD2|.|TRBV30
CAWSVGTSIYNEQFF
TGTGCCTGGAGTGTAGGGACTAGCATTTACAATGAGCAGTTCTTC
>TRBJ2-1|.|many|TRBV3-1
CASSQGTAYNEQFF
TGTGCCAGCAGCCAAGGGACAGCTTACAATGAGCAGTTCTTC
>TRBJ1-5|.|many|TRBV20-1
CSAVRTVNNQPQHF
TGCAGTGCCGTTAGGACAGTGAACAATCAGCCCCAGCATTTT
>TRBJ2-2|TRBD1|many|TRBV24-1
CATSARQGITGELFF
TGTGCCACCAGTGCACGACAGGGAATAACCGGGGAGCTGTTTTTT
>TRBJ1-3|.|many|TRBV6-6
CASNGARGNTIYF
TGTGCCAGCAATGGGGCACGAGGAAACACCATATATTTT
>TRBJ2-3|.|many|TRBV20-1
CSARKPGPKDTQYF
TGCAGTGCTAGAAAACCGGGACCTAAAGATACGCAGTATTTT
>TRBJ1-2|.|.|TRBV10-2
CAEDRTNYGYTF
TGCGCTGAGGACAGAACTAACTATGGCTACACCTTC
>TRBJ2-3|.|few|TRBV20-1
CSADRDYTQYF
TGCAGTGCGGACCGGGACTATACGCAGTATTTT